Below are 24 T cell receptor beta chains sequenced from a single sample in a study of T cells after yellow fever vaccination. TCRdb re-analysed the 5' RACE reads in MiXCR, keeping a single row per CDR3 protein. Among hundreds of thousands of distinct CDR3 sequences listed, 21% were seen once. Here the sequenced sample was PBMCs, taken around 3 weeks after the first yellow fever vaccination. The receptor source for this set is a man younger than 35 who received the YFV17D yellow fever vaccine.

In DNA, the CDR3 is TGTGCCAGCAGCCATAGCCTGGGGACAGGGGCCCTTACAGATACGCAGTATTTT. This codes for CASSHSLGTGALTDTQYF. V is TRBV7-8 and J is TRBJ2-3, with TRBD1 matching over 10 bases. CDR1 and CDR2 from the germline V gene are SGHVS and FQNEAQ. This CDR3 region has 18 residues. Trimming cost V 5 bases and J 3 bases; bases outside gene matches: 14.

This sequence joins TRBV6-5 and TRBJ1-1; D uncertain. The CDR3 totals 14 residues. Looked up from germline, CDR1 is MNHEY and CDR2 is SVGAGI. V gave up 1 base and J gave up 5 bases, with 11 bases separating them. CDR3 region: CASSYWTLPTEAFF. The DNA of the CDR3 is TGTGCCAGCAGTTACTGGACCTTACCGACTGAAGCTTTCTTT.

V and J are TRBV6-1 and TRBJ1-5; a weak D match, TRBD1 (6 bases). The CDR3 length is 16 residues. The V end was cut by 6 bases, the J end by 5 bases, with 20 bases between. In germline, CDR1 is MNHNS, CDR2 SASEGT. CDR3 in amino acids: CASSGRSGAQDQPQHF. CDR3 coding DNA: TGTGCCAGCAGCGGACGTTCGGGGGCGCAGGATCAGCCCCAGCATTTT.

For the CDR3, the DNA is TGTGCCAGCAGTGACTTTGGAACCCTCCAAGAGACCCAGTACTTC. Encoded protein: CASSDFGTLQETQYF. This chain uses TRBV25-1 with TRBJ2-5, with D uncertain. The CDR3 loop spans 15 amino acids. CDR1 is MGHDK, CDR2 SYGVNS, per germline. Trimming took off 3 bases at V and 1 base at J, with 12 bases between the two ends. The variable domain in full, with the rest retrieved from reference TRBV25-1 and TRBJ2-5, is EADIYQTPRYLVIGTGKKITLECSQTMGHDKMYWYQQDPGMELHLIHYSYGVNSTEKGDLSSESTVSRIRTEHFPLTLESARPSHTSQYLCASSDFGTLQETQYFGPGTRLLVL.

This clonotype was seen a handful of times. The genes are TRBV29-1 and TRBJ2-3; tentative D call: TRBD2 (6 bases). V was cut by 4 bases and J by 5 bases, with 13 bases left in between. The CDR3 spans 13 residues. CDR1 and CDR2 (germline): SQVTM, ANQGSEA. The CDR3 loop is CSVGGGVVDTQYF. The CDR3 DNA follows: TGCAGCGTTGGGGGCGGGGTGGTAGATACGCAGTATTTT.

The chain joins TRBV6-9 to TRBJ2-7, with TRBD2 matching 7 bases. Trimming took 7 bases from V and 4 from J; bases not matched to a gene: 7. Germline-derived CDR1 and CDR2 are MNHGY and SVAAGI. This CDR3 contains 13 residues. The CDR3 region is CASMASGDYEQYV. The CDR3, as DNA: TGTGCCAGCATGGCCAGCGGGGATTACGAGCAGTACGTC.

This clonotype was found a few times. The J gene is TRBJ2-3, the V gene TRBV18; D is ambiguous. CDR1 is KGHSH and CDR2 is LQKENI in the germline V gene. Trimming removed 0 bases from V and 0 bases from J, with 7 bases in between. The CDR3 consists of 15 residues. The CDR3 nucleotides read TGTGCCAGCTCACCACCGGAAGCCAGCACAGATACGCAGTATTTT. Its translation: CASSPPEASTDTQYF.

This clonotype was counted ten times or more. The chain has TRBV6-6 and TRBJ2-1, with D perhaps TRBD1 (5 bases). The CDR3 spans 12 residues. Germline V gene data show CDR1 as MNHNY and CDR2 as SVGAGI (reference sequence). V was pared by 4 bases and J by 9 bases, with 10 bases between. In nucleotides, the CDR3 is TGTGCCAGCAGTTCTTTAGGGGTTGAGCAGTTCTTC. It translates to CASSSLGVEQFF.

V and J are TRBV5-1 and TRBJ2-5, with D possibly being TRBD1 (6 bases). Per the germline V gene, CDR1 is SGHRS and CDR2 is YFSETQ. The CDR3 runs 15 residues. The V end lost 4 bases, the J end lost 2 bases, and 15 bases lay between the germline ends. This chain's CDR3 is CASSIAGTKQETQYF. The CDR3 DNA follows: TGCGCCAGCAGCATAGCCGGGACAAAACAAGAGACCCAGTACTTC. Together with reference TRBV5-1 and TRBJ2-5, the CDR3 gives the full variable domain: KAGVTQTPRYLIKTRGQQVTLSCSPISGHRSVSWYQQTPGQGLQFLFEYFSETQRNKGNFPGRFSGRQFSNSRSEMNVSTLELGDSALYLCASSIAGTKQETQYFGPGTRLLVL.

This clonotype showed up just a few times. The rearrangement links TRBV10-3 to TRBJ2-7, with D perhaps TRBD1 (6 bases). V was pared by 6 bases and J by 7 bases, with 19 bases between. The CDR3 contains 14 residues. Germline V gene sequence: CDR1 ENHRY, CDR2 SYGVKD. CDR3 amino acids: CAISQGQGDREQYV. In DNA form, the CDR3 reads TGTGCCATCAGCCAGGGGCAGGGCGACCGGGAGCAGTACGTC.

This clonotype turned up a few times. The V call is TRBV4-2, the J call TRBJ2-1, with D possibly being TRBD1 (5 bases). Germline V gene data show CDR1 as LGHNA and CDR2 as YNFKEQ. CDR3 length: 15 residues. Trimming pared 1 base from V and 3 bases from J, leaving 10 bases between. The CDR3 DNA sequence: TGTGCCAGCAGCCAAGGAAGGACAAACTACAATGAGCAGTTCTTC. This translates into CASSQGRTNYNEQFF.

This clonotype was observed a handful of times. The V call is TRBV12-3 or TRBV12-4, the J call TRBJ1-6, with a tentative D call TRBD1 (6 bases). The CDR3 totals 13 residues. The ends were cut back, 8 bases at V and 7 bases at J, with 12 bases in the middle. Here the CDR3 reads CASGGGGNSPLHF. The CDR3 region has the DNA TGTGCCAGCGGAGGGGGGGGGAATTCACCCCTCCACTTT.

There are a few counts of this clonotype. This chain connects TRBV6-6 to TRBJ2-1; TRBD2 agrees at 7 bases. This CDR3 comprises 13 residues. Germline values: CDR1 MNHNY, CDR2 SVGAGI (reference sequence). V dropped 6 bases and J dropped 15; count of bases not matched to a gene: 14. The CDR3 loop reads CASSPGGGSSVFF. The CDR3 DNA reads TGTGCCAGCAGCCCCGGCGGGGGATCGTCTGTGTTCTTC.

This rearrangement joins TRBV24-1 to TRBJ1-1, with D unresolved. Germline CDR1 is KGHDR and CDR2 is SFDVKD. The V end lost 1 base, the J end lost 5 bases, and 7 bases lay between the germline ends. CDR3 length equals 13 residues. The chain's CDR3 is CATSDFEGTEAFF. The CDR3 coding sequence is TGTGCCACCAGTGATTTTGAGGGAACTGAAGCTTTCTTT.

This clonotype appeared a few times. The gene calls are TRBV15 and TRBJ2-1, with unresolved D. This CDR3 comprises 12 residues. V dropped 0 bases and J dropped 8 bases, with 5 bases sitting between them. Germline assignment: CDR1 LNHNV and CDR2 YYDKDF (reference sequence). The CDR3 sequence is CATSREWHEQFF. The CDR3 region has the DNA TGTGCCACCAGCAGAGAATGGCATGAGCAGTTCTTC.

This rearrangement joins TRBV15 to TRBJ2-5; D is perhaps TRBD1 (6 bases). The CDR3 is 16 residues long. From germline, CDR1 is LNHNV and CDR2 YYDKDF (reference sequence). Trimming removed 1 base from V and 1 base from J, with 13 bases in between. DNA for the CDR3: TGTGCCACCAGCAGAGGCCCCGGGGACACCCAAGAGACCCAGTACTTC. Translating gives CATSRGPGDTQETQYF.

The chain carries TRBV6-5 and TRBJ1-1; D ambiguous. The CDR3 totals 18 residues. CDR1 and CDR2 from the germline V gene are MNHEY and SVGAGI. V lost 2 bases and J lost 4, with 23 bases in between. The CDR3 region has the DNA TGTGCCAGCAGTTACCTCCCGGGGAGGGAAGTGTTTTTCACTGAAGCTTTCTTT. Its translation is CASSYLPGREVFFTEAFF.

CDR3 loop: CASSSAGGQGVLETQYF. The CDR3 DNA is TGTGCCAGCAGCTCAGCGGGGGGCCAGGGGGTGTTAGAGACCCAGTACTTC. The chain carries TRBV7-8 and TRBJ2-5; TRBD2 agrees at 9 bases. The CDR3 contains 17 residues. V lost 4 bases to trimming and J lost 4 bases; unmatched junction nucleotides: 13. CDR1 SGHVS and CDR2 FQNEAQ come from the germline V gene.

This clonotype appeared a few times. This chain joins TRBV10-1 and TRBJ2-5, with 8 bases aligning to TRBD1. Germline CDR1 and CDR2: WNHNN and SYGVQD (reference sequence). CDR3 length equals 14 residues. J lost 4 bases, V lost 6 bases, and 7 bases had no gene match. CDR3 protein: CASSPGQERETQYF. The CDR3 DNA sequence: TGCGCCAGCAGCCCGGGACAGGAGCGAGAGACCCAGTACTTC.

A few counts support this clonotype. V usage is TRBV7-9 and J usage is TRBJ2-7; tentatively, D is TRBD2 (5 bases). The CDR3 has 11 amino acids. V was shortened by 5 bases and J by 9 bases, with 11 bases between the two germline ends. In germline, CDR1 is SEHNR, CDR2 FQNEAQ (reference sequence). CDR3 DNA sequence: TGTGCCAGCAGCCTACTAGTCGCGCAGTACGTC. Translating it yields CASSLLVAQYV.

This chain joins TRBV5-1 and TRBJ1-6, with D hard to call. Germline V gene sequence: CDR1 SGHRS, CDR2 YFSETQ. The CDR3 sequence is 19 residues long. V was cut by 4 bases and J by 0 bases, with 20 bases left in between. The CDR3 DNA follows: TGCGCCAGCAGCGCAATTGGACGGACCCTGAGCTCCTATAATTCACCCCTCCACTTT. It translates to CASSAIGRTLSSYNSPLHF.

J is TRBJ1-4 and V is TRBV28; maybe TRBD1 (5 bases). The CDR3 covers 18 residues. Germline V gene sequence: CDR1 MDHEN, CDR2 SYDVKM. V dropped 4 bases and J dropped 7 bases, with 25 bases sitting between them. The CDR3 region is CASSSFWFGTRLTEKLFF. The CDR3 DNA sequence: TGTGCCAGCAGTTCCTTCTGGTTTGGGACGAGGTTAACTGAAAAACTGTTTTTT.

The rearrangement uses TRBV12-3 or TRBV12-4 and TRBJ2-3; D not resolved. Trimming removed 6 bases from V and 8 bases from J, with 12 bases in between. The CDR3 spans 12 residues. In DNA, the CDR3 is TGTGCCAGCAGCAACCAAGGACCTACGCAGTATTTT. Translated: CASSNQGPTQYF.

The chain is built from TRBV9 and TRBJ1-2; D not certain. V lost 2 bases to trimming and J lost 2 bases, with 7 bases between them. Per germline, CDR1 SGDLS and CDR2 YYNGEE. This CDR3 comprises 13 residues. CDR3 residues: CASSVAVNYGYTF. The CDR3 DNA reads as TGTGCCAGCAGCGTTGCGGTGAACTATGGCTACACCTTC.